The rows below give T cell receptor beta chains drawn from one sample of a study of blood T cell repertoires in COVID-19. The repertoire was sequenced with immunoSEQ multiplex PCR; TCRdb's copy has only in-frame clones and lacks some. The sample holds approximately 290,000 clones, 70% to 85% seen once. The sequenced sample was peripheral blood. All receptors derive from a human donor with COVID-19, enrolled during active disease. The donor label of this sample is uncertain. CDR3s include the opening cysteine and the closing phenylalanine or tryptophan. A D gene is named only where the DNA matches it firmly. Some rows have no size entry. The others give once, few or many, or a class for an expanded clone.

TRBJ2-1 | TRBV28 | few | TRBD2 | CASSDFSGGYNEQFF | TGTGCCAGCAGTGACTTTTCGGGGGGGTACAATGAGCAGTTCTTC
TRBJ2-7 | TRBV6-4 | . | . | CASSDSLTSRYEQYF | TGTGCCAGCAGTGACTCGTTGACTTCTCGGTACGAGCAGTACTTC
TRBJ1-1 | TRBV18 | . | . | CASSPGAGDTEAFF | TGTGCCAGCTCACCGGGGGCGGGCGACACTGAAGCTTTCTTT
TRBJ2-2 | TRBV27 | . | . | CASSLSAGRTGELFF | TGTGCCAGCAGTTTATCTGCAGGGAGGACCGGGGAGCTGTTTTTT
TRBJ2-3 | TRBV11-3 | . | TRBD1 | CASSLIQGIDTQYF | TGTGCCAGCAGCTTAATACAGGGGATAGATACGCAGTATTTT
TRBJ1-2 | TRBV15 | . | TRBD1 | CATSRDTGVGYTF | TGTGCCACCAGCAGAGATACAGGGGTCGGCTACACCTTC
TRBJ1-5 | TRBV11-2 | . | TRBD1 | CASSLEGTGGQPQHF | TGTGCCAGCAGCTTAGAGGGGACAGGGGGCCAGCCCCAGCATTTT
TRBJ1-4 | TRBV29-1 | . | TRBD1 | CSVVGQGDEKLFF | TGCAGCGTTGTGGGACAGGGGGATGAAAAACTGTTTTTT
TRBJ2-7 | TRBV5-1 | . | . | CASSLGLGAVGVQYF | TGCGCCAGCAGCTTGGGACTAGGAGCGGTGGGTGTGCAGTACTTC
TRBJ1-5 | TRBV9 | . | TRBD1 | CASSAQGQGVRPQHF | TGTGCCAGCAGCGCTCAAGGACAGGGGGTACGGCCCCAGCATTTT
TRBJ2-5 | TRBV24-1 | . | . | CATSRGGTVQETQYF | TGTGCCACCAGCCGGGGGGGGACAGTTCAAGAGACCCAGTACTTC
TRBJ2-7 | TRBV12-2 | . | . | CASRLFVARSGGPQKGEQYF | TGTGCAAGTCGCTTATTTGTAGCTCGGAGCGGGGGACCCCAAAAGGGCGAGCAGTACTTC
TRBJ2-3 | TRBV28 | . | . | CASWRADTQYF | TGTGCCAGCTGGAGGGCAGATACGCAGTATTTT
TRBJ2-7 | TRBV28 | . | TRBD2 | CASSSLGLAGRGEQYF | TGTGCCAGCAGTTCCCTCGGACTAGCGGGGAGAGGGGAGCAGTACTTC
TRBJ2-1 | TRBV19 | . | TRBD1 | CASGQGSNNEQFF | TGTGCCAGTGGACAGGGTTCCAACAATGAGCAGTTCTTC
TRBJ2-7 | TRBV6-5 | . | . | CASSYSIVGYEQYF | TGTGCCAGCAGTTACTCGATTGTCGGGTACGAGCAGTACTTC
TRBJ2-4 | TRBV4-2 | . | . | CASSQDFDPREAKNIQYF | TGTGCCAGCAGCCAAGATTTTGACCCCCGGGAAGCCAAAAACATTCAGTACTTC
TRBJ1-4 | TRBV7-3 | . | . | CASSSTPGNPEKLFF | TGTGCCAGCAGCTCGACTCCGGGTAACCCCGAAAAACTGTTTTTT
TRBJ2-1 | TRBV7-9 | . | TRBD2 | CASRIGTSGSYEQFF | TGTGCCAGCAGGATAGGGACTAGCGGGAGTTATGAGCAGTTCTTC
TRBJ2-1 | TRBV18 | . | . | CASSPARTNEQFF | TGTGCCAGCTCACCGGCACGGACTAATGAGCAGTTCTTC